The TCR beta chain under discussion was sequenced for a study of shared clonotypes between healthy human individuals. Whole-study findings and limits: Roughly 4.6% of naive CD4 clonotypes were common to several donors. In general, naive subsets displayed greater estimated richness than memory subsets did. Sampling covered nothing but blood. Tissue TCR repertoires likely differ from those found in blood.

Concerning this clone: Its antigen is still unknown.

Sequencing was performed with immunoSEQ multiplex PCR; in TCRdb, only in-frame clones are kept and a portion is missing. The sample carries roughly 2.1 million clones, under 95% recorded once. This CDR3 spans 13 amino acids. Germline V gene data show CDR1 as MGHDK and CDR2 as SYGVNS. V gave up 8 bases and J gave up 3 bases; unmatched junction bases: 2. As defined, naive CD8 cells were CD45RO-negative and positively selected for CCR7, with terminally differentiated effector memory CD45RA+ cells excluded. The V call is TRBV25-1, the J call TRBJ1-2; the match to TRBD1 covers 11 bases. The clonotype originates from a man between 18 and 35 years old in good health. Some clones in this sample may be carry-over from other donors' samples. Sequencing was done on a sample of naive CD8+ T cells from PBMCs. CDR3 region: CASWDRGDYGYTF. DNA of the CDR3: TGTGCCAGCTGGGACAGGGGGGACTATGGCTACACCTTC.